The TCR beta chain described here comes from a study of blood T cell repertoires in COVID-19. Study information: From the United States, Italy and Spain came samples of acute and convalescent COVID-19. Sample material is recorded as cDNA or gDNA derived from T cells, B-cell-depleted T cells, or PBMCs.

The method was immunoSEQ multiplex PCR; TCRdb's version includes in-frame clones alone and lacks a portion of them. The table shows around 270,000 clones, with 70% to 90% occurring only once. Sequencing input: peripheral blood. The receptor was derived from a woman in her forties or fifties with acute or convalescent COVID-19.

The CDR3 DNA follows: TGTGCCAGCAGCTCAGGGGCAGGTACGCAGTATTTT. Amino acids: CASSSGAGTQYF. The genes are TRBV7-9 and TRBJ2-3, with D maybe TRBD1 (6 bases). The CDR3 contains 12 residues. V was pared by 4 bases and J by 8 bases, with 10 bases between. Germline CDR1 and CDR2: SEHNR and FQNEAQ (reference sequence).